This section outlines one T cell receptor beta chain sequence together with its context. What antigen it recognizes has not been identified. Base qualities are not recorded, but no much larger clone differs from it by a single base. The treatment or condition label here, explained by the study, means: roughly 19 received Ad26.COV2.S at low or high dose, single or two shots; 5 received placebo; per-sample allocation not given. For vaccine and placebo recipients, the sequenced repertoires came from samples collected on day 63 after the first injection. Cohort 1b enrolled roughly 25 adults aged 18-55 years at a single site in Boston, USA, between 29 July and 7 August 2020. Ad26.COV2.S was a replication-incompetent adenovirus type 26 vector expressing a prefusion-stabilized SARS-CoV-2 spike protein from the original Wuhan strain. Unmatched junction bases come to 4, with V trimmed by 2 bases and J by 4 bases. The germline V gene encodes CDR1 SGHTS and CDR2 YDEGEE. The CDR3 runs 16 amino acids, cysteine and phenylalanine included. Here the CDR3 DNA is all that survives: 48 bases in frame from base 1.

This sample stems from a study of Ad26.COV2.S vaccination and SARS-CoV-2 variants (dated by TCRdb to about 2021). About the investigation overall: Vaccine-arm donors came from COV1001, a multicentre, randomized, double-blind, placebo-controlled phase I-IIa trial of Ad26.COV2.S in healthy adults. Ad26.COV2.S was given intramuscularly at 5x10^10 or 1x10^11 viral particles, as a single shot or as two shots 56 days apart. Sequencing of the TCRbeta repertoire served to evaluate the specificity and breadth of SARS-CoV-2-reactive T cell receptors following Ad26.COV2.S vaccination. A total of 32 samples were included in the TCR-sequenced set, comprising some 20 Ad26.COV2.S vaccine recipients, 5 placebo recipients and 8 SARS-CoV-2 convalescent individuals. Trial participants were randomized into five groups of five, in which low-dose or high-dose Ad26.COV2.S was given once or twice, or placebo was given on both occasions. Investigators did not know the trial group allocation while performing experiments and assessing outcomes.

What the authors observed across the whole study: Ad26.COV2.S recipients had higher spike-specific TCR breadth than placebo recipients (P = 0.0014). Substantial breadth of spike-specific CD8+ and CD4+ T cell responses was reported after vaccination. According to the authors, total T cell responses may have been underestimated by the TCR breadth and depth analyses. Vaccine and placebo recipients had comparable non-spike TCR breadth, which fits with the vaccine containing only spike. The study was not powered to compare responses between vaccine doses or regimens.

The immunoSEQ Assay was used to sequence TCRbeta CDR3 regions. After extraction, genomic DNA underwent amplification by bias-controlled multiplex PCR, followed by high-throughput sequencing. The study's own analysis went as follows. To quantify the absolute abundance of every unique TCRbeta CDR3 region, sequences were collapsed and filtered. T cell fraction was estimated by normalizing TCRbeta template counts to usable DNA, with usable DNA measured through amplification of reference genes found in all nucleated cells. Repertoire TCRs were annotated as SARS-CoV-2-specific when V gene, CDR3 amino acid sequence and J gene were exactly matched to a known reactive TCR set. MIRA supplied the reference SARS-CoV-2 TCR set, which was filtered for enrichment in COVID-19-positive ImmuneCODE repertoires so that public or cross-reactive TCRs were removed. Drawing on the MIRA antigens, annotated TCRs were analysed further at the level of specific ORF or position within ORF. Depth was the summed frequency of annotated unique rearrangements, while breadth was defined as annotated unique rearrangements over total unique productive rearrangements. Two-sided Wilcoxon rank-sum tests were applied when comparing TCR breadth between groups. TCRdb limited this immuneACCESS table to in-frame rearrangements with V and J called. A share of clones is missing; checked studies link under half to unresolved V genes, and the rest is unexplained. The V and J calls and clone size were taken over from that table, and D and trimming were inferred from the DNA. The sample data list 350,000 to 600,000 clones, and around 89% of these were observed just once. About 1.7% of the sample is held by the ten biggest clonotypes.

Sequencing used peripheral blood, obtained in a trial of Ad26.COV2.S vaccine versus placebo. This receptor chain uses TRBV5-8 and TRBJ2-1, and 12 junction bases match TRBD2. The TCR originated in a person aged 18-65 years who received the Ad26.COV2.S COVID-19 vaccine or a placebo. Here is the DNA: TGTGCCAGCAGCTTTTTCCTAGCGGGAGGGTACAATGAGCAGTTCTTC. Its protein is CASSFFLAGGYNEQFF.